This is a list of T cell receptor beta chains from one sample in a study of blood T cell repertoires in COVID-19. The assay was immunoSEQ multiplex PCR, and TCRdb's table has in-frame clones only and misses some. In the table there are about 170,000 clones, around 83% of which are singletons. What was sequenced was peripheral blood. The receptor set was obtained from a woman between 65 and 79 years old who had recovered from COVID-19. Each CDR3 is given with its conserved first and last residue. D genes are given only for firm matches. Size is omitted from some rows. Given values are once, few, many or a class for expanded clones.

J gene | clone size | V gene | D gene | CDR3 length | CDR3 DNA | CDR3 protein
TRBJ2-1 | once | TRBV9 | - | 15 | TGTGCCAGCAGCGTTGGTTTCGAGGCTAAGAATGAGCAGTTCTTC | CASSVGFEAKNEQFF
TRBJ2-7 | - | TRBV29-1 | TRBD2 | 13 | TGCAGCGCCGGACTAGCGGGGGCCTACGAGCAGTACTTC | CSAGLAGAYEQYF
TRBJ1-4 | - | TRBV11-2 | TRBD1 | 14 | TGTGCCAGCAGACCCTCGGGACAGGTCGAAAAACTGTTTTTT | CASRPSGQVEKLFF
TRBJ2-3 | once | TRBV29-1 | - | 13 | TGCAGCGTTCAGGGACACCGCACAGATACGCAGTATTTT | CSVQGHRTDTQYF
TRBJ2-2 | - | TRBV6-5 | TRBD1 | 16 | TGTGCCAGCAGTTACGGGGGGACAGGGAACACCGGGGAGCTGTTTTTT | CASSYGGTGNTGELFF
TRBJ2-7 | - | TRBV19 | TRBD1 | 14 | TGTGCCAGTAGCACCCAGGGGGCGACCTACGAGCAGTACTTC | CASSTQGATYEQYF
TRBJ2-3 | - | TRBV4-1 | TRBD1 | 18 | TGCGCCAGCAGCCAAAGGGACCCGACAGGGGGCATGGCAGATACGCAGTATTTT | CASSQRDPTGGMADTQYF
TRBJ1-5 | - | TRBV23-1 | - | 18 | TGCGCCAGCAGTCAAAGCCGGGACAAGGGGGGGGTCAATCAGCCCCAGCATTTT | CASSQSRDKGGVNQPQHF
TRBJ1-1 | few | TRBV25-1 | - | 14 | TGTGCCAGCAGGAAGACAGGTTCGAACACTGAAGCTTTCTTT | CASRKTGSNTEAFF
TRBJ1-5 | - | TRBV7-8 | - | 12 | TGTGCCAGCAGCCCCCGGAATCAGCCCCAGCATTTT | CASSPRNQPQHF
TRBJ2-7 | - | TRBV6-5 | TRBD2 | 13 | TGTGCCAGCAGTCGGGGGGGTACCTACGAGCAGTACTTC | CASSRGGTYEQYF
TRBJ2-7 | - | TRBV28 | TRBD2 | 15 | TGTGCCAGCAGTCCCGTTTTCGCGGGAGGCTACGAGCAGTACTTC | CASSPVFAGGYEQYF
TRBJ2-7 | - | TRBV7-8 | - | 14 | TGTGCCAGCAGCGGGGAGAGACACGACTACGAGCAGTACTTC | CASSGERHDYEQYF
TRBJ1-2 | - | TRBV15 | TRBD1 | 17 | TGTGCCACCAGCAGAGATGGGCAGGGCAGGGGGGACTATGGCTACACCTTC | CATSRDGQGRGDYGYTF
TRBJ2-2 | - | TRBV6-4 | TRBD2 | 18 | TGTGCCAGCAGTGACTGGAGCGGGAGGAACAGCAACACCGGGGAGCTGTTTTTT | CASSDWSGRNSNTGELFF
TRBJ2-1 | few | TRBV5-1 | TRBD2 | 16 | TGCGCCAGCAGCCCAACTAGCGGGGGGGCCTTCAATGAGCAGTTCTTC | CASSPTSGGAFNEQFF
TRBJ2-3 | - | TRBV24-1 | TRBD1 | 14 | TGTGCCACCAGCGAGGGACAGGGTGGTGGTACGCAGTATTTT | CATSEGQGGGTQYF
TRBJ2-7 | - | TRBV18 | TRBD2 | 14 | TGTGCCAGCTCACCCGGGACTAGTAACTACGAGCAGTACTTC | CASSPGTSNYEQYF
TRBJ1-3 | - | TRBV7-2 | - | 14 | TGTGCCAGCAGCTTATCCCACAGGGGAAACACCATATATTTT | CASSLSHRGNTIYF
TRBJ2-1 | - | TRBV9 | - | 14 | TGTGCCAGCAGCGTAGTATCCTCCTACAATGAGCAGTTCTTC | CASSVVSSYNEQFF
TRBJ2-1 | - | TRBV10-1 | TRBD2 | 13 | TGCGCCAGCAGTGAGGGGGGACTAGATGAGCAGTTCTTC | CASSEGGLDEQFF
TRBJ1-1 | - | TRBV9 | - | 16 | TGTGCCAGCAGCGAGGGGGACGGCTCCTGGGGCACTGAAGCTTTCTTT | CASSEGDGSWGTEAFF
TRBJ2-7 | - | TRBV5-1 | TRBD1 | 15 | TGCGCCAGCAGCGACCACCGGACAGGGGGCTACGAGCAGTACTTC | CASSDHRTGGYEQYF
TRBJ2-7 | - | TRBV7-6 | TRBD2 | 15 | TGTGCCAGCAGCCCCCGGACTAGCCCTACCTACGAGCAGTACTTC | CASSPRTSPTYEQYF
TRBJ2-5 | - | TRBV5-4 | - | 14 | TGTGCCAGCAGCTCCCGGGACTACCAAGAGACCCAGTACTTC | CASSSRDYQETQYF
TRBJ1-1 | - | TRBV19 | - | 13 | TGTGCCGCCGGGCAGGGTGTGGAGACTGAAGCTTTCTTT | CAAGQGVETEAFF
TRBJ1-2 | - | TRBV9 | - | 13 | TGTGCCAGCAGCCGCGACAGCAACTATGGCTACACCTTC | CASSRDSNYGYTF
TRBJ1-1 | - | TRBV5-5 | TRBD1 | 14 | TGTGCCAGCAGCGACAGGGCAATGAACACTGAAGCTTTCTTT | CASSDRAMNTEAFF
TRBJ2-5 | - | TRBV4-1 | TRBD2 | 17 | TGCGCCAGCAGCCCGGGACTAGCGGGAGGGCCCCGGGAGACCCAGTACTTC | CASSPGLAGGPRETQYF
TRBJ1-5 | - | TRBV6-5 | - | 13 | TGTGCCAGCAGCCTCGACACAAATCAGCCCCAGCATTTT | CASSLDTNQPQHF
TRBJ2-5 | few | TRBV6-5 | - | 11 | TGTGCCAGCGGCAGGGAAGAGACCCAGTACTTC | CASGREETQYF
TRBJ1-1 | - | TRBV12-3/TRBV12-4 | TRBD1 | 13 | TGTGCCAGCACCCGGGACAGGGTGAGTGAAGCTTTCTTT | CASTRDRVSEAFF
TRBJ2-6 | - | TRBV5-4 | - | 15 | TGTGCCAGCAGCCCCGGGGTCTCTGGGGCCAACGTCCTGACTTTC | CASSPGVSGANVLTF
TRBJ2-7 | - | TRBV28 | TRBD2 | 14 | TGTGCCAGCACCCCGACTAGCTCCCGCTACGAGCAGTACTTC | CASTPTSSRYEQYF
TRBJ1-1 | - | TRBV5-4 | - | 13 | TGTGCCAGCAGGAGAGGGCCGAACACTGAAGCTTTCTTT | CASRRGPNTEAFF
TRBJ1-2 | - | TRBV29-1 | - | 12 | TGCAGCGTTGTTAGACAGCCCCCTGGCTACACCTTC | CSVVRQPPGYTF
TRBJ1-1 | - | TRBV2 | TRBD1 | 13 | TGTGCCAGCAGCGTACAGGGGTTCACTGAAGCTTTCTTT | CASSVQGFTEAFF
TRBJ2-7 | - | TRBV30 | - | 13 | TGTGCCTGGAGTGTACTTTCCGAGGGCGAGCAGTACTTC | CAWSVLSEGEQYF
TRBJ2-3 | - | TRBV12-3/TRBV12-4 | - | 13 | TGTGCCAGCAAATGGGGAGGCACAGATACGCAGTATTTT | CASKWGGTDTQYF
TRBJ2-5 | - | TRBV28 | TRBD1 | 16 | TGTGCCAGCAGTTTAGGGGGGACAGGACCCCAAGAGACCCAGTACTTC | CASSLGGTGPQETQYF
TRBJ2-5 | few | TRBV4-2 | TRBD2 | 16 | TGTGCCAGCAGCCCGGGACTAGCGGGGGGGAGGGAGACCCAGTACTTC | CASSPGLAGGRETQYF
TRBJ1-5 | few | TRBV12-3/TRBV12-4 | - | 12 | TGTGCCAGCAGTCGGTTGGATCAGCCCCAGCATTTT | CASSRLDQPQHF
TRBJ2-2 | - | TRBV10-3 | - | 12 | TGTGCCATCAGCCGGGGTTCCGGGGAGCTGTTTTTT | CAISRGSGELFF
TRBJ2-5 | - | TRBV5-5 | - | 15 | TGTGCCAGCAGCCCCCACAGACACATCCAAGAGACCCAGTACTTC | CASSPHRHIQETQYF
TRBJ2-3 | - | TRBV5-1 | TRBD2 | 17 | TGCGCCAGCAGCCCCCCGACTAGCGGGGCTAGCACAGATACGCAGTATTTT | CASSPPTSGASTDTQYF
TRBJ2-1 | - | TRBV6-5 | TRBD2 | 15 | TGTGCCAGCACCCGGACTAGCGGGGGGAACAATGAGCAGTTCTTC | CASTRTSGGNNEQFF
TRBJ1-3 | - | TRBV28 | - | 14 | TGTGCCAGCAGTTTACTGGGCAGGGCTAACACCATATATTTT | CASSLLGRANTIYF
TRBJ2-7 | - | TRBV18 | TRBD1 | 16 | TGTGCCAGCTCACCAGGGACAGGGGCGCTAACCTACGAGCAGTACTTC | CASSPGTGALTYEQYF
TRBJ2-3 | - | TRBV2 | TRBD2 | 15 | TGTGCCAGCAGATCCCTAGCGGGGGGGCCGGCTACGCAGTATTTT | CASRSLAGGPATQYF